This T cell receptor (beta chain) is drawn from a study of T-cell reconstitution after alpha-beta-depleted transplantation in children (dated by TCRdb to about 2016). Background on the whole study: T-cell immune reconstitution after TCRalphabeta/CD19-depleted allogeneic hematopoietic cell transplantation in children was quantitatively tracked in the study by means of TCR repertoire profiling.

The library was generated by PCR. TCRdb lists the instrument as Illumina HiSeq 2500. Molecular barcoding was employed in the preparation of TCR libraries, with unique molecular identifiers being used to normalize TCRbeta repertoire quantification. TCRdb cleaned the public reads at Q25 with fastp, built clones with MiXCR and kept in-frame beta chains. Identical CDR3 protein sequences are pooled into one entry, listed with their most common genes and DNA. Counted in this sample were a few hundred thousand distinct CDR3 sequences; approximately 23% of them appeared once. Approximately 10% of the sample goes to the ten largest clones. This clonotype was detected a few times. No cognate antigen has been identified for it. Base qualities were left out, and no much larger clone turns up one base away. General conclusions and limits of the study: In some patients, high TCRbeta diversity at day 60 was attributed to recipient T cells and intrathymic progenitors that had survived conditioning. Over subsequent months, a decline in hyperexpanded clone frequencies was noted, and after one year, T-cell counts and TCRbeta diversity were mostly ascribed to newly produced T cells. The apparently early alphabetaT-cell count recovery about two months after transplant was reportedly dependent on only several hundred rapidly expanded clones derived from non-depleted graft cells.

In light of the paper, this sample's treatment or condition label describes: allogeneic hematopoietic cell transplantation with graft depleted of TCRalphabeta T cells and CD19 B cells. The children who served as transplant recipients had been given grafts of TCRalphabeta/CD19-depleted allogeneic hematopoietic cells. From the germline V gene, CDR1 is SGHTA and CDR2 is FQGTGA. Here V drops 5 bases and J drops 11 bases, and the junction holds 14 bases not matched to any gene. The CDR3 runs 15 residues from the cysteine to the phenylalanine. Solely the CDR3 DNA is kept, with 45 bases framed from the first base.

The source of this sequence is a male patient younger than 18 who had a stem cell transplant for acute lymphoblastic leukemia, so the T cells may come from the graft donor. The sample was PBMCs, mostly from graft donor cells, taken 180 days after TCRalphabeta/CD19-depleted stem cell transplant. The sequence links TRBV7-3 to TRBJ2-3; 9 middle bases align to TRBD1. CDR3 reads: CASSLLPTGTGKQYF. The nucleotide sequence reads TGTGCCAGCAGCCTGCTGCCTACCGGGACAGGGAAGCAGTATTTT.